A selection of T cell receptor beta chains follows, all from one sample in a study of T-cell memory formation after mild COVID-19. TCRdb re-analysed the 5' RACE reads in MiXCR, keeping a single row per CDR3 protein. The sample carries fewer than 350,000 distinct CDR3 sequences, approximately 15% recorded once. Sequenced material: PBMCs or a T cell subset sorted from them (not recorded which). These receptors all come from a man between 18 and 35 years old who had mild COVID-19 (a few samples of this study predate the infection). Cell type and time point are not known. The CDR3 runs from the conserved cysteine through the conserved F or W. Fields, in order: clone size, V gene, J gene, D gene, CDR3 protein, CDR3 DNA. D genes are given only for firm matches. Where a row states a size, it is once, few, many or the class of an expanded clone; other rows omit it.

>-|TRBV2|TRBJ2-5|-
CASNLARSYQETQYF
TGTGCCAGCAACCTTGCCCGGTCATACCAAGAGACCCAGTACTTC
>-|TRBV7-2|TRBJ2-3|-
CASSSEGSTDTQYF
TGTGCCAGCAGCTCGGAGGGTAGCACAGATACGCAGTATTTT
>-|TRBV6-5|TRBJ2-5|-
CASYSGAADQETQYF
TGTGCCAGTTACTCGGGCGCAGCCGACCAAGAGACCCAGTACTTC
>-|TRBV27|TRBJ2-7|TRBD2
CASSVGKGLANSYEQYF
TGTGCCAGCAGTGTGGGTAAGGGACTAGCGAACTCCTACGAGCAGTACTTC
>-|TRBV4-1|TRBJ1-2|-
CASSQDGGSGYTF
TGCGCCAGCAGCCAAGATGGGGGTAGTGGCTACACCTTC
>many|TRBV12-3/TRBV12-4|TRBJ2-5|TRBD2
CASSPGGREETQYF
TGTGCCAGCAGTCCCGGGGGGAGAGAGGAGACCCAGTACTTC
>few|TRBV6-6|TRBJ2-5|-
CASTNRGETQYF
TGTGCCAGCACCAACCGGGGCGAGACCCAGTACTTC
>-|TRBV4-1|TRBJ2-7|-
CASSQGKGTYEQYF
TGCGCCAGCAGCCAGGGCAAAGGGACCTACGAGCAGTACTTC
>many|TRBV5-1|TRBJ1-3|-
CASSLEAAGNTIYF
TGCGCCAGCAGCTTGGAGGCAGCTGGAAACACCATATATTTT
>many|TRBV6-5|TRBJ2-7|TRBD2
CASSYSGGLSYEQYF
TGTGCCAGCAGTTACAGCGGGGGGCTCTCCTACGAGCAGTACTTC
>-|TRBV7-2|TRBJ1-1|-
CASSGRDTPEAFF
TGTGCCAGCAGCGGCCGGGACACCCCTGAAGCTTTCTTT
>few|TRBV20-1|TRBJ1-2|-
CSARDLTEYGYTF
TGCAGTGCTAGAGATCTAACAGAATATGGCTACACCTTC
>few|TRBV18|TRBJ2-3|-
CASSAVAITDTQYF
TGTGCCAGCTCAGCGGTAGCGATCACAGATACGCAGTATTTT
>-|TRBV25-1|TRBJ2-7|-
CASLDSFEQYF
TGTGCCAGTTTAGACAGCTTCGAGCAGTACTTC
>few|TRBV29-1|TRBJ2-7|-
CSVEEGEGYEQYF
TGCAGCGTTGAGGAGGGTGAGGGGTACGAGCAGTACTTC
>few|TRBV6-5|TRBJ1-1|-
CASSYWESTEAFF
TGTGCCAGCAGTTACTGGGAGAGCACTGAAGCTTTCTTT
>few|TRBV25-1|TRBJ1-3|-
CASSEFGIGNTIYF
TGTGCCAGCAGTGAATTTGGGATCGGGAACACCATATATTTT
>-|TRBV15|TRBJ1-3|-
CATSRGGEGNTIYF
TGTGCCACCAGCAGAGGGGGAGAAGGAAACACCATATATTTT
>-|TRBV5-1|TRBJ2-3|-
CASSQPGLGDTQYF
TGCGCCAGCAGCCAACCGGGTCTTGGGGATACGCAGTATTTT
>-|TRBV7-9|TRBJ1-2|-
CASSLARQGTYCYTF
TGTGCCAGCAGCTTAGCGAGGCAGGGGACGTATTGCTACACCTTC
>few|TRBV4-2|TRBJ2-5|-
CASSQVAAQETQYF
TGTGCCAGCAGCCAAGTGGCGGCCCAAGAGACCCAGTACTTC
>-|TRBV7-2|TRBJ1-1|-
CASRLVSAGTEAFF
TGTGCCAGCAGATTAGTTTCGGCTGGCACTGAAGCTTTCTTT
>-|TRBV15|TRBJ2-5|-
CATRRVHLAAQETQYF
TGTGCCACCAGAAGAGTACACCTGGCAGCCCAAGAGACCCAGTACTTC
>-|TRBV7-2|TRBJ1-1|TRBD1
CASSLGTGGFRATEAFF
TGTGCCAGCAGCTTAGGGACAGGGGGGTTTCGGGCCACTGAAGCTTTCTTT
>-|TRBV5-1|TRBJ2-1|TRBD2
CASTTGTSGGSPGNEQFF
TGCGCCAGCACCACCGGGACTAGCGGGGGGTCCCCCGGTAATGAGCAGTTCTTC
>-|TRBV6-5|TRBJ1-3|-
CASIPGSKSNTIYF
TGTGCCAGCATCCCGGGATCAAAATCAAACACCATATATTTT
>many|TRBV4-3|TRBJ2-7|-
CASSQDVSASYEQYF
TGCGCCAGCAGCCAAGATGTGTCAGCATCCTACGAGCAGTACTTC
>few|TRBV6-5|TRBJ2-5|-
CASSYSYTGAETQYF
TGTGCCAGCAGTTACTCGTACACCGGTGCAGAGACCCAGTACTTC
>few|TRBV4-3|TRBJ1-2|-
CASSQDTQRGDYGYTF
TGCGCCAGCAGCCAAGATACCCAAAGAGGCGACTATGGCTACACCTTC
>few|TRBV19|TRBJ2-5|-
CASSGSRAETQYF
TGTGCCAGTAGTGGGTCGAGGGCGGAGACCCAGTACTTC
>few|TRBV7-2|TRBJ2-1|TRBD2
CASRYSRSGLGGGQFF
TGTGCCAGCAGATATAGCCGGTCGGGACTAGGAGGGGGGCAGTTCTTC